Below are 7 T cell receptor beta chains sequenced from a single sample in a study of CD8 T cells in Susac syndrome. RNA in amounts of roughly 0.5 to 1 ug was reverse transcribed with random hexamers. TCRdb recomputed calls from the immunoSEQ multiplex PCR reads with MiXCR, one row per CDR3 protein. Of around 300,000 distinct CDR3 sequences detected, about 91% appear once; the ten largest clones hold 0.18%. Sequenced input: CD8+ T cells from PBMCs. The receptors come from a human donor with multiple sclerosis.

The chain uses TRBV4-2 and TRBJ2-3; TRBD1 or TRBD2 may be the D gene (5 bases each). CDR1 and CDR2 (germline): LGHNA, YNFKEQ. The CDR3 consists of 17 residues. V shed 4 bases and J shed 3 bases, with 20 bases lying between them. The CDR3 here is CASSLPGTDPGTDTQYF. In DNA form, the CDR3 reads TGTGCCAGCAGCCTTCCCGGGACGGACCCTGGGACAGATACGCAGTATTTT.

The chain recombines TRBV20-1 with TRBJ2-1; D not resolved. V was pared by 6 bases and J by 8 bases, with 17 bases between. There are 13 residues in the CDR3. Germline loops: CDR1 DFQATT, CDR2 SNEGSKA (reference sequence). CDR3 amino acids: CSAIFTGQDEQFF. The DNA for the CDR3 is TGCAGTGCGATCTTCACTGGGCAGGATGAGCAGTTCTTC.

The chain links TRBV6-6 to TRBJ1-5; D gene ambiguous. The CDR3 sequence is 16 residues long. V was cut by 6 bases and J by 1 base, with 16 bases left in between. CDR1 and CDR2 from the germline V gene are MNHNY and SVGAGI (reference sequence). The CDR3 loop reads CASRPFFLGSNQPQHF. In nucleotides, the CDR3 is TGTGCCAGCAGGCCCTTTTTTTTAGGGAGCAATCAGCCCCAGCATTTT.

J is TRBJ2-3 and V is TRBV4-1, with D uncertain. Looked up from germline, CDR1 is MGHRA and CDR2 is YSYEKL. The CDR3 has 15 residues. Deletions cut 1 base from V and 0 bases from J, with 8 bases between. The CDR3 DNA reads TGCGCCAGCAGCCAAGTCCTCGGGAGCACAGATACGCAGTATTTT. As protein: CASSQVLGSTDTQYF.

CDR3: CASTPGQGDAGELFF. DNA for the CDR3: TGTGCCAGCACACCGGGACAGGGGGATGCCGGGGAGCTGTTTTTT. The chain carries TRBV28 and TRBJ2-2, with TRBD1 matching 11 bases. Germline V CDR1 and CDR2: MDHEN, SYDVKM. V was clipped by 7 bases and J by 6 bases; unmatched bases: 7. The CDR3 totals 15 residues.

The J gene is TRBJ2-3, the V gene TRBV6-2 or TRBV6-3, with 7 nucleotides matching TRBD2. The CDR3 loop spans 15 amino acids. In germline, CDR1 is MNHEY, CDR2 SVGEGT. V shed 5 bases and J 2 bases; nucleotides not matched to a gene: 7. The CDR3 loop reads CASSQQREHTDTQYF. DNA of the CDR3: TGTGCCAGCAGTCAGCAGCGGGAACACACAGATACGCAGTATTTT.

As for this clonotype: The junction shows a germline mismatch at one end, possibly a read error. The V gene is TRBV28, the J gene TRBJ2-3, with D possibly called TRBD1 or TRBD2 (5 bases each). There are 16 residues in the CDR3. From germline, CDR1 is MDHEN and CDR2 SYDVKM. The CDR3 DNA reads TGTACCAGCAGTTTGTTGGGGGTGGGTAGCACAGATACGCAGTATTTT. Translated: CTSSLLGVGSTDTQYF.